The clone carrying this T cell receptor (beta chain) was recorded at least ten times. Antigen: not known. The V and J ends lost 7 bases and 7 bases respectively, with 19 bases between them. The CDR3 is made up of 13 amino acids. Germline V gene data show CDR1 as SQVTM and CDR2 as ANQGSEA. Regions amplified from RNA transcripts were the TCR beta CDR3 regions. In the first-round RT-PCR of the TCR CDR3, the HTBI primer set was used. TCRdb redid the calling of the multiplex PCR reads with MiXCR, one entry per CDR3 protein. The sample consists of 350,000 or so distinct CDR3 sequences, 15% to 20% of them appearing once. These data originate in a study of T cells in Graves' hyperthyroidism and ophthalmopathy. Study at large: At initial diagnosis, before any treatment had begun, peripheral blood was obtained.

The study's findings and limits: The model forecast ophthalmopathy, anticipating it by a median roughly 6 months before onset. Through a model of 13 V-J features, ophthalmopathy was separated from stable hyperthyroidism.

The study included ophthalmopathy patients with Clinical Activity Score at least 3, NOSPECS grade at least 4 and duration under 3 months. Sequenced: blood. The rearrangement uses TRBV29-1 and TRBJ1-1, with D possibly matching TRBD1 (6 bases). This receptor was obtained from a woman between 40 and 55 years old with Graves' ophthalmopathy. CDR3 sequence (DNA): TGCAGCGCTCGACGAGGGGGAGCGGGTGAAGCTTTCTTT. The encoded protein is CSARRGGAGEAFF.